Sequencing of this T cell receptor beta chain was carried out in a study of blood T cell repertoires in COVID-19. Across the whole study: PBMCs, B-cell-depleted T cells, or T cells were the source of the cDNA or gDNA that made up the material.

CDR1 is SEHNR, CDR2 FQNEAQ, per germline (reference sequence). The germline V and J ends were trimmed by 8 bases and 5 bases, with 9 bases remaining between them. This CDR3 has 11 residues. This clone was seen a few times. Clones were sequenced by immunoSEQ multiplex PCR, and TCRdb holds only the in-frame ones, with some missing. In the table there are over 300,000 clones, about 83% of which are singletons. The chain is built from TRBV7-9 and TRBJ2-5; D is undetermined. The sample was peripheral blood. The sequence was collected from a woman between 50 and 59 years old with acute or convalescent COVID-19. This chain's CDR3 is CASESVETQYF. In DNA, the CDR3 is TGTGCCAGCGAGTCGGTGGAGACCCAGTACTTC.